Each of the 21 T cell receptor beta chains below was sequenced from the same sample in a study of blood T cell repertoires in COVID-19 (dated by TCRdb to 2020 to 2022). The method behind the library was the immunoSEQ multiplex PCR assay. As stored in TCRdb, this immuneACCESS dataset retains in-frame rearrangements with V and J assigned. A fraction of the clones does not appear; measured against another copy, unresolved V genes explain less than half of the discrepancy, and the remainder lacks a known reason. Recorded for this sample are about 150,000 clones; roughly 87% of them occurred a single time. The ten largest clones represent around 6.5% of the sample. Sequenced: PBMCs or T cells enriched from blood (not recorded which). The source is a woman between 50 and 59 years old who had recovered from COVID-19.

CDR3 region: CASSTLERGKLFF. The CDR3 DNA sequence: TGTGCCAGCAGCACCCTAGAACGCGGAAAACTGTTTTTT. The chain is built from TRBV11-2 and TRBJ1-4; no clear D. The CDR3 sequence is 13 residues long. Germline CDR1 SGHAT, CDR2 FQNNGV. The V gene lost 5 bases and the J gene lost 10 bases, with 14 bases spanning the gap.

This rearrangement joins TRBV7-9 to TRBJ1-1, with D perhaps TRBD1 (5 bases). Trimming cost V 5 bases and J 3 bases, with 16 bases left between them. From germline, CDR1 is SEHNR and CDR2 FQNEAQ (reference sequence). This CDR3 spans 15 amino acids. CDR3 loop: CASSGGAGRYTEAFF. CDR3 nucleotides: TGTGCCAGCAGCGGCGGCGCAGGGCGGTACACTGAAGCTTTCTTT.

The chain uses TRBV29-1 and TRBJ1-1; D remains ambiguous. This CDR3 has 14 amino acids. Germline lookup yields CDR1 SQVTM and CDR2 ANQGSEA. Trimming took 3 bases from V and 1 from J, leaving 12 bases between them. This CDR3 is CSVEPGVANTEAFF. CDR3 coding DNA: TGCAGCGTTGAGCCCGGGGTAGCGAACACTGAAGCTTTCTTT. Variable domain in full (rest from reference TRBV29-1 and TRBJ1-1): SAVISQKPSRDICQRGTSLTIQCQVDSQVTMMFWYRQQPGQSLTLIATANQGSEATYESGFVIDKFPISRPNLTFSTLTVSNMSPEDSSIYLCSVEPGVANTEAFFGQGTRLTVV.

This clone turned up a few times. The V and J genes are TRBV19 and TRBJ1-2; 10 nucleotides match TRBD1. CDR1 and CDR2 (germline): LNHDA, SQIVND (reference sequence). J lost 2 bases, V lost 5 bases, and 8 bases had no gene match. The CDR3 length is 16 residues. The DNA of the CDR3 is TGTGCCAGTAGTTTGCACCGGGACAGGGGCAACTATGGCTACACCTTC. Translation: CASSLHRDRGNYGYTF. The full variable domain, completed using reference TRBV19 and TRBJ1-2, is DGGITQSPKYLFRKEGQNVTLSCEQNLNHDAMYWYRQDPGQGLRLIYYSQIVNDFQKGDIAEGYSVSREKKESFPLTVTSAQKNPTAFYLCASSLHRDRGNYGYTFGSGTRLTVV.

The chain links TRBV27 to TRBJ1-6; D unresolved. Germline V lookup: CDR1 MNHEY, CDR2 SMNVEV (reference sequence). This CDR3 contains 13 residues. Trimming pared 5 bases from V and 6 bases from J, leaving 8 bases between. In DNA, the CDR3 is TGTGCCAGCAGTACCAACAGTAATTCACCCCTCCACTTT. Protein: CASSTNSNSPLHF.

The chain joins TRBV24-1 to TRBJ2-1; tentative D call: TRBD2 (6 bases). The CDR3 extends over 14 amino acids. Germline values: CDR1 KGHDR, CDR2 SFDVKD. The V gene lost 5 bases and the J gene lost 4 bases, with 11 bases spanning the gap. DNA for the CDR3: TGTGCCACCAGTGTGGGACTGATGTACAATGAGCAGTTCTTC. It codes for CATSVGLMYNEQFF.

The CDR3 nucleotides read TGTGCCAGTAGTTCGGGGGACTCCGGAAACACCATATATTTT. Encoded protein: CASSSGDSGNTIYF. The J gene is TRBJ1-3, the V gene TRBV19; D is perhaps TRBD1 (5 bases). Trimming took off 5 bases at V and 4 bases at J, with 12 bases between the two ends. The V gene's germline CDR1 is LNHDA and CDR2 SQIVND (reference sequence). This CDR3 is 14 amino acids long.

This clone was seen only a few times. The chain is built from TRBV6-2 or TRBV6-3 and TRBJ2-3, with 10 nucleotides matching TRBD1. J lost 2 bases, V lost 2 bases, and 1 base had no gene match. The CDR3 consists of 15 residues. The germline V gene has CDR1 MNHEY and CDR2 SVGEGT. The CDR3 here is CASSYGQGDTDTQYF. The DNA for the CDR3 is TGTGCCAGCAGTTACGGACAGGGGGACACAGATACGCAGTATTTT.

The chain carries TRBV7-6 and TRBJ1-5; D call uncertain. Germline CDR1 and CDR2: SGHVS and FNYEAQ. This CDR3 has 16 residues. V gave up 6 bases and J gave up 1 base, with 16 bases separating them. The chain's CDR3 is CASSLQSGWSNQPQHF. CDR3 in DNA: TGTGCCAGCAGTCTCCAATCGGGGTGGAGCAATCAGCCCCAGCATTTT.

The chain is built from TRBV9 and TRBJ2-1, with 8 bases identical to TRBD2. CDR3 length equals 15 residues. V lost 6 bases, J lost 2 bases, and 7 bases stayed unmatched. CDR1 and CDR2 (germline): SGDLS, YYNGEE. CDR3 DNA: TGTGCCAGCACCATCGGGAGGGCCGCCTACAATGAGCAGTTCTTC. It translates to CASTIGRAAYNEQFF.

J is TRBJ2-3 and V is TRBV5-1, with 14 bases fitting TRBD2. The trim removed 4 bases at V and 5 bases at J, leaving 6 bases unmatched. Germline assignment: CDR1 SGHRS and CDR2 YFSETQ. The CDR3 has 16 amino acids. The CDR3 spells CASSRGLAGVVDTQYF. CDR3 DNA: TGCGCCAGCAGCAGGGGACTAGCGGGAGTTGTAGATACGCAGTATTTT.

The chain links TRBV12-3 or TRBV12-4 to TRBJ1-2; TRBD1 is a possible D gene (5 bases). Trimming took off 6 bases at V and 8 bases at J, with 10 bases between the two ends. The CDR3 is 11 amino acids. CDR3 residues: CASRSRVGYTF. In DNA form, the CDR3 reads TGTGCCAGCAGGTCCAGGGTCGGCTACACCTTC.

The V call is TRBV13, the J call TRBJ2-1; 12 bases agree with TRBD1. Germline values: CDR1 PRHDT, CDR2 FYEKMQ (reference sequence). Trimming took 4 bases from V and 8 from J; bases not matched to a gene: 6. This CDR3 contains 15 residues. This CDR3 is CASSSIRDRGHEQFF. In DNA, the CDR3 is TGTGCCAGCAGCTCGATCCGGGACAGGGGGCATGAGCAGTTCTTC.

The chain combines TRBV30 with TRBJ2-5, with D possibly being TRBD2 (6 bases). The germline V gene encodes CDR1 GTSNPN and CDR2 SVGIG (reference sequence). V was trimmed by 0 bases and J by 5 bases, leaving 10 bases between them. CDR3 length: 13 residues. The CDR3 DNA reads TGTGCCTGGAGTGTACCAGGAGGGGAGACCCAGTACTTC. Translation gives CAWSVPGGETQYF. The variable domain in full, completed from reference TRBV30 and TRBJ2-5, reads SQTIHQWPATLVQPVGSPLSLECTVEGTSNPNLYWYRQAAGRGLQLLFYSVGIGQISSEVPQNLSASRPQDRQFILSSKKLLLSDSGFYLCAWSVPGGETQYFGPGTRLLVL.

This chain links TRBV18 with TRBJ1-2, with TRBD1 as a possible D gene (5 bases). V lost 3 bases and J lost 8, with 19 bases in between. The CDR3 has 15 amino acids. In germline, CDR1 is KGHSH, CDR2 LQKENI. CDR3: CASSPSGRGLEGYTF. CDR3 DNA: TGTGCCAGCTCACCGTCGGGTAGGGGACTTGAGGGCTACACCTTC.

CDR3 amino acids: CASSPSGGGGYTF. For the CDR3, the DNA is TGTGCCAGCAGTCCATCAGGGGGTGGTGGCTACACCTTC. The V gene is TRBV27, the J gene TRBJ1-2, with 7 positions matching TRBD1. The V gene end was trimmed by 5 bases and the J gene end by 7 bases; junction bases not matched to a gene: 7. The germline V gene has CDR1 MNHEY and CDR2 SMNVEV (reference sequence). The CDR3 has 13 amino acids.

CDR3 amino acids: CASRSGLGDYEQYF. The CDR3 DNA sequence: TGTGCCAGCAGATCAGGACTAGGGGACTACGAGCAGTACTTC. V and J are TRBV7-2 and TRBJ2-7, with 7 bases fitting TRBD2. J lost 3 bases, V lost 6 bases, and 8 bases had no gene match. Germline CDR1 SGHTA, CDR2 FQGNSA. The CDR3 length is 14 residues.

The chain has TRBV6-5 and TRBJ1-3; unclear D gene. The germline CDR1 and CDR2 sequences are MNHEY and SVGAGI. The CDR3 length is 15 residues. Deletions cut 5 bases from V and 3 bases from J, with 14 bases between. CDR3 bases: TGTGCCAGCAGTCAGCGACGTCCAAATGGAAACACCATATATTTT. It codes for CASSQRRPNGNTIYF.

This chain uses TRBV3-1 (or the pseudogene TRBV3-2) with TRBJ2-4; TRBD1 aligns across 7 bases. V was pared by 3 bases and J by 5 bases, with 13 bases of the junction left unmatched. This CDR3 comprises 17 residues. Germline V gives CDR1 LGHDT, CDR2 YNNKEL (reference sequence). CDR3 region: CASSHARQGVYQNIQYF. The CDR3 region has the DNA TGTGCCAGCAGCCATGCCCGGCAGGGGGTTTACCAAAACATTCAGTACTTC.

The chain has TRBV29-1 and TRBJ2-1; 9 positions agree with TRBD2. Germline V gene data show CDR1 as SQVTM and CDR2 as ANQGSEA. The trim removed 5 bases at V and 7 bases at J, leaving 6 bases unmatched. The CDR3 contains 13 residues. CDR3 nucleotides: TGCAGCGTTAGAGCGGGGGGAGTAAATGAGCAGTTCTTC. This sequence encodes CSVRAGGVNEQFF.

The chain joins TRBV19 to TRBJ1-5; TRBD1 matches 7 bases. From germline, CDR1 is LNHDA and CDR2 SQIVND (reference sequence). The V and J ends lost 1 base and 2 bases, in that order; junction bases with no gene match: 5. The CDR3 is 16 residues long. The CDR3 sequence: CASSIGGRGGNQPQHF. In DNA form, the CDR3 reads TGTGCCAGTAGTATAGGGGGCAGGGGGGGCAATCAGCCCCAGCATTTT.